This TCR beta chain appears in the sequencing data of a study of blood T cell repertoires in COVID-19. CDR3 length equals 13 residues. V lost 3 bases, J lost 5 bases, and 10 bases lay in between. Germline values: CDR1 KGHSH, CDR2 LQKENI. Profiled with immunoSEQ multiplex PCR; TCRdb holds only in-frame clones, not every one. This sample carries some 89,000 clones, more than 75% of them seen once, and the ten largest clones take about 6.5%. The sequence was collected from a man between 65 and 80 years old with acute or convalescent COVID-19. Sequencing was done on a sample of peripheral blood. This chain uses TRBV18 with TRBJ2-5; D remains ambiguous. The CDR3 loop reads CASSPGPLETQYF. In DNA form, the CDR3 reads TGTGCCAGCTCACCTGGGCCGTTGGAGACCCAGTACTTC.